The 3 T cell receptor beta chains below were found in one sample sequenced in a study of post-analysis software for immune sequencing data. The study's findings and limits: In patients, about 5 TRBV segments were more frequent than in controls, with TRBV5-6, TRBV5-1 and TRBV20-1 among them.

Prepared libraries of TCR beta cDNA carried unique molecular identifiers. MiXCR was run by TCRdb on the PCR reads, yielding one entry per CDR3 protein. The sample holds roughly 400,000 distinct CDR3 sequences, 30% to 45% seen once. What these receptors recognize is not known. The sample consisted of blood. The source is a girl aged 2-10 years with multiple sclerosis.

The chain couples TRBV29-1 to TRBJ2-1; 8 bases line up with TRBD1. The length of the CDR3 is 12 residues. V lost 4 bases, J lost 7 bases, and 3 bases stayed unmatched. CDR1 is SQVTM, CDR2 ANQGSEA, per germline. Written as DNA, the CDR3 is TGCAGCGTTGGGCGACAGGGGAATGAGCAGTTCTTC. The encoded protein is CSVGRQGNEQFF.

This chain joins TRBV15 and TRBJ2-7; 8 positions match TRBD2. Trimming at V came to 2 bases and at J to 2 bases, leaving 11 bases not matched to a gene. The CDR3 is 17 amino acids. Germline lookup yields CDR1 LNHNV and CDR2 YYDKDF (reference sequence). The CDR3, as DNA: TGTGCCACCAGCAGACAACCCCCTGGACTAGCCGCCTACGAGCAGTACTTC. Translated, it gives CATSRQPPGLAAYEQYF.

The V call is TRBV28, the J call TRBJ1-4, with 9 bases lining up with TRBD1. V was pared by 9 bases and J by 5 bases, with 1 base of the junction left unmatched. This CDR3 is 12 amino acids long. The germline V gene has CDR1 MDHEN and CDR2 SYDVKM. CDR3 protein: CASTGGNEKLFF. CDR3 bases: TGTGCCAGTACAGGGGGCAATGAAAAACTGTTTTTT.